The 26 T cell receptor beta chains listed next were all sequenced from one sample in a study of blood T cell repertoires in COVID-19. Profiling relied on immunoSEQ multiplex PCR, and the TCRdb table lists in-frame clones only, not all of them. This table holds roughly 240,000 clones, roughly four fifths found once. The material sequenced was peripheral blood. The receptor source for this set is a woman aged 70-85 years with acute or convalescent COVID-19.

This chain links TRBV10-1 with TRBJ1-4; D not resolved. Germline-derived CDR1 and CDR2 are WNHNN and SYGVQD (reference sequence). The CDR3 length is 12 residues. V gave up 10 bases and J gave up 1 base, with 7 bases separating them. Written as DNA, the CDR3 is TGCGCCAAGGGAGGAACTAATGAAAAACTGTTTTTT. It codes for CAKGGTNEKLFF.

The chain recombines TRBV14 with TRBJ2-4; possibly TRBD2 for D (5 bases). Trimming stripped 4 bases from V and 1 base from J, with 17 bases between. The CDR3 is 17 residues long. CDR1 SGHDN and CDR2 FVKESK come from the germline V gene. The CDR3 bases are TGTGCCAGCAGCCCCCTACGAGAGGGAAGGGCCAAAAACATTCAGTACTTC. This gives the protein CASSPLREGRAKNIQYF.

The chain employs TRBV11-2 and TRBJ2-1, with D maybe TRBD1 (6 bases). The CDR3 has 15 residues. V lost 7 bases and J 4 bases, leaving 17 bases between the germline ends. Germline CDR1 and CDR2: SGHAT and FQNNGV. In DNA, the CDR3 is TGTGCCAGCATTCAGGGGTTTTATCCTTACAATGAGCAGTTCTTC. The encoded protein is CASIQGFYPYNEQFF.

The V gene is TRBV30, the J gene TRBJ1-6, with D tentatively TRBD1 (5 bases). CDR1 is GTSNPN, CDR2 SVGIG, per germline (reference sequence). V dropped 7 bases and J dropped 7 bases, with 14 bases sitting between them. The CDR3 is 13 amino acids. The CDR3 DNA is TGTGCCTCTCATCAGGGATACAATTCACCCCTCCACTTT. Translated, it gives CASHQGYNSPLHF.

The CDR3 protein is CASSYTQRGRTDTQYF. CDR3 in DNA: TGTGCCAGCAGTTACACTCAGCGGGGGAGGACAGATACGCAGTATTTT. The V call is TRBV6-2 or TRBV6-3, the J call TRBJ2-3, with TRBD2 matching 8 bases. Germline V gene data show CDR1 as MNHEY and CDR2 as SVGEGT. With V trimmed by 2 bases and J by 3 bases, 7 bases remained unmatched. CDR3 size: 16 residues.

V and J are TRBV3-1 (or the pseudogene TRBV3-2) and TRBJ2-4, with TRBD1 identical over 8 bases. The V gene's germline CDR1 is LGHDT and CDR2 YNNKEL (reference sequence). The CDR3 length is 16 residues. V lost 4 bases, J lost 9 bases, and 14 bases stayed unmatched. The CDR3 DNA reads as TGTGCCAGCAGCCGCATCGGGACAGGCCTTGTAGGCATTCAGTACTTC. Translated: CASSRIGTGLVGIQYF.

The chain is built from TRBV20-1 and TRBJ1-5; possible D gene TRBD1, 6 bases. From germline, CDR1 is DFQATT and CDR2 SNEGSKA (reference sequence). Trimming shortened V by 3 bases and J by 1 base, and 16 bases separated the two germline ends. This CDR3 spans 16 amino acids. Written as DNA, the CDR3 is TGCAGTGCTAGTACAGGGAACATCTACAGCAATCAGCCCCAGCATTTT. It is translated as CSASTGNIYSNQPQHF.

The rearrangement links TRBV7-9 to TRBJ1-1; no clear D gene. Trimming took off 1 base at V and 5 bases at J, with 11 bases between the two ends. The CDR3 consists of 14 residues. Germline V gives CDR1 SEHNR, CDR2 FQNEAQ (reference sequence). The CDR3 loop reads CASSLGGGSTEAFF. The CDR3 coding sequence is TGTGCCAGCAGCTTAGGTGGAGGGTCGACTGAAGCTTTCTTT.

A remark on this clone: Distinct nucleotide sequences in the sample also encode this CDR3. This chain links TRBV18 with TRBJ1-5; D call uncertain. V was clipped by 3 bases and J by 0 bases, with 3 bases between them. CDR1 and CDR2 from the germline V gene are KGHSH and LQKENI. This CDR3 is 13 amino acids long. CDR3 bases: TGTGCCAGCTCACCCGGTAGCAATCAGCCCCAGCATTTT. Translated: CASSPGSNQPQHF.

The chain couples TRBV2 to TRBJ1-2, with 12 bases matching TRBD1. This CDR3 spans 13 amino acids. Germline V gene lookup returns CDR1 SNHLY and CDR2 FYNNEI. Trimming at V came to 9 bases and at J to 4 bases, leaving 3 bases not matched to a gene. The CDR3 reads CASGDRGLYGYTF. CDR3 coding DNA: TGTGCCAGTGGGGACAGGGGGCTCTATGGCTACACCTTC.

The DNA for the CDR3 is TGTGCCATCAGCCGGGACAGGGGGTCCCCTAACTATGGCTACACCTTC. Translation gives CAISRDRGSPNYGYTF. V and J are TRBV10-3 and TRBJ1-2, with TRBD1 identical over 11 bases. CDR1 ENHRY and CDR2 SYGVKD come from the germline V gene. The CDR3 has 16 amino acids. The V and J ends lost 6 bases and 0 bases, in that order; junction bases with no gene match: 6.

The V and J genes are TRBV4-3 and TRBJ1-1; possibly TRBD1 for D (5 bases). Trimming cost V 0 bases and J 5 bases, with 13 bases left between them. The CDR3 is made up of 15 amino acids. CDR1 is LGHNA, CDR2 YSLEER, per germline. The CDR3 coding sequence is TGCGCCAGCAGCCAAGATAGTAGGGGAGGAACTGAAGCTTTCTTT. This gives the protein CASSQDSRGGTEAFF.

The chain employs TRBV7-9 and TRBJ1-4, with TRBD1 as a possible D gene (5 bases). The V end was cut by 5 bases, the J end by 4 bases, with 11 bases between. The CDR3 runs to 14 residues. From germline, CDR1 is SEHNR and CDR2 FQNEAQ (reference sequence). CDR3 sequence: CASSLDSFNEKLFF. CDR3 nucleotide sequence: TGTGCCAGCAGCCTTGACAGTTTTAATGAAAAACTGTTTTTT.

The chain couples TRBV5-1 to TRBJ2-7; TRBD1 is a possible D gene (6 bases). This CDR3 has 14 amino acids. Trimming cost V 0 bases and J 0 bases, with 7 bases left between them. Looked up from germline, CDR1 is SGHRS and CDR2 is YFSETQ. The CDR3 reads CASSLAGVSYEQYF. Written as DNA, the CDR3 is TGCGCCAGCAGCTTGGCAGGGGTCTCCTACGAGCAGTACTTC.

The chain links TRBV11-1 to TRBJ2-5, with 8 bases identical to TRBD2. The CDR3 covers 17 residues. Per the germline V gene, CDR1 is SGHAT and CDR2 is FQDESV (reference sequence). Trimming at V came to 0 bases and at J to 7 bases, leaving 13 bases not matched to a gene. The CDR3: CASSLASGLTSAGTQYF. The CDR3 DNA sequence: TGTGCCAGCAGCTTAGCGAGCGGATTGACTAGCGCAGGGACCCAGTACTTC.

The count of this clone is one. The chain recombines TRBV14 with TRBJ2-1; 9 nucleotides line up with TRBD2. The ends lost 4 bases at V and 3 bases at J; junction bases unmatched: 4. The CDR3 spans 15 residues. Germline lookup yields CDR1 SGHDN and CDR2 FVKESK. The CDR3 DNA reads TGTGCCAGCAGCCGGGTTAGCGGGGGCTACAATGAGCAGTTCTTC. It yields the protein CASSRVSGGYNEQFF. Full variable domain (rest looked up from reference TRBV14 and TRBJ2-1): EAGVTQFPSHSVIEKGQTVTLRCDPISGHDNLYWYRRVMGKEIKFLLHFVKESKQDESGMPNNRFLAERTGGTYSTLKVQPAELEDSGVYFCASSRVSGGYNEQFFGPGTRLTVL.

V usage is TRBV2 and J usage is TRBJ2-5, with TRBD1 matching over 8 bases. J gave up 2 bases and V 3 bases, and 5 bases lay outside the gene matches. The germline V gene encodes CDR1 SNHLY and CDR2 FYNNEI. The CDR3 is 15 residues long. CDR3 protein: CASSDQGARQETQYF. In DNA form, the CDR3 reads TGTGCCAGCAGTGATCAGGGGGCGAGACAAGAGACCCAGTACTTC.

The chain has TRBV4-2 and TRBJ1-5; TRBD1 matches 7 bases. The germline CDR1 and CDR2 sequences are LGHNA and YNFKEQ. The CDR3 loop spans 15 amino acids. V was pared by 2 bases and J by 4 bases, with 5 bases of the junction left unmatched. In DNA, the CDR3 is TGTGCCAGCAGCCAACAGGGGACAGCTAATCAGCCCCAGCATTTT. The encoded protein is CASSQQGTANQPQHF.

The V and J genes are TRBV29-1 and TRBJ1-1; D might be TRBD1 (6 bases). This CDR3 has 14 residues. The germline V and J ends were trimmed by 5 bases and 0 bases, with 13 bases remaining between them. The germline V gene has CDR1 SQVTM and CDR2 ANQGSEA. The CDR3 DNA reads TGCAGCGTTCGAAGGGACATCATGAACACTGAAGCTTTCTTT. It specifies CSVRRDIMNTEAFF.

The chain combines TRBV10-3 with TRBJ1-1; no definite D call. The CDR3 extends over 15 amino acids. V gave up 4 bases and J gave up 0 bases, with 12 bases separating them. Germline CDR1 ENHRY, CDR2 SYGVKD. The CDR3 DNA follows: TGTGCCATCAGTGCGGAGACGCTCCTGAACACTGAAGCTTTCTTT. This sequence encodes CAISAETLLNTEAFF.

This rearrangement joins TRBV2 to TRBJ2-1; 15 bases align to TRBD2. Looked up from germline, CDR1 is SNHLY and CDR2 is FYNNEI. The V gene end was trimmed by 6 bases and the J gene end by 8 bases; junction bases not matched to a gene: 5. The CDR3 has 15 residues. The CDR3 protein is CASRGLAGGVDEQFF. As DNA, the CDR3 is TGTGCCAGCAGGGGACTAGCGGGGGGAGTGGATGAGCAGTTCTTC.

This rearrangement joins TRBV12-5 to TRBJ2-1, with TRBD2 identical over 8 bases. Losses at the gene ends were 3 bases for V and 8 bases for J; bases not matched to a gene: 9. The germline gives CDR1 LGHNT, CDR2 FRNRAP. This CDR3 has 15 amino acids. CDR3 DNA sequence: TGTGCTAGTGGTTTAGGTAGCGGGGCGCGCGATGAGCAGTTCTTC. Amino acids: CASGLGSGARDEQFF.

This chain links TRBV4-3 with TRBJ2-1; weak D call: TRBD2 (5 bases). From germline, CDR1 is LGHNA and CDR2 YSLEER. Trimming left V 0 bases short and J 3 bases short, with 9 bases between. This CDR3 is 15 amino acids long. CDR3 residues: CASSQDETNYNEQFF. For the CDR3, the DNA is TGCGCCAGCAGCCAAGACGAGACTAACTACAATGAGCAGTTCTTC.

This clone was seen only once. The chain recombines TRBV18 with TRBJ1-3; perhaps TRBD1 as D (5 bases). The CDR3 contains 16 residues. Trimming left V 3 bases short and J 0 bases short, with 12 bases between. The germline V gene has CDR1 KGHSH and CDR2 LQKENI. CDR3 in amino acids: CASSPITGDSGNTIYF. In DNA, the CDR3 is TGTGCCAGCTCACCCATAACAGGAGACTCTGGAAACACCATATATTTT.

This clone was observed a single time. This rearrangement joins TRBV6-2 or TRBV6-3 to TRBJ2-3; the match to TRBD2 covers 12 bases. V was clipped by 6 bases and J by 2 bases; unmatched bases: 9. Per the germline V gene, CDR1 is MNHEY and CDR2 is SVGEGT. The CDR3 is 17 residues long. The CDR3 region is CASSKNPSGGATDTQYF. The CDR3 DNA is TGTGCCAGCAGCAAGAACCCTAGCGGGGGGGCCACAGATACGCAGTATTTT.

The J gene is TRBJ2-5, the V gene TRBV5-1, with TRBD2 as a possible D gene (6 bases). V was shortened by 4 bases and J by 1 base, with 17 bases between the two germline ends. There are 16 residues in the CDR3. The V gene's germline CDR1 is SGHRS and CDR2 YFSETQ. This chain's CDR3 is CASSIRGSGFQETQYF. Written as DNA, the CDR3 is TGCGCCAGCAGCATACGGGGTAGCGGCTTCCAAGAGACCCAGTACTTC.